Below, 12 T cell receptor beta chains from the same sample are listed, as sequenced in a study of cytomegalovirus exposure and HLA in healthy donors. The PCR used 60 Vbeta and 13 Jbeta primers. Measured with immunoSEQ multiplex PCR; TCRdb has only the in-frame clones, and not every one. This sample contains approximately 110,000 clones. The sequencing sample was made of PBMCs. The receptors here all came from a man aged 18 to 35 in good health and CMV-seronegative.

V gene TRBV5-1 combines with J gene TRBJ2-5; D might be TRBD1 (6 bases). The last part of the DNA fits TRBJ2-7 better; the J call may be wrong. In germline, CDR1 is SGHRS, CDR2 YFSETQ. This CDR3 has 14 amino acids. The CDR3 sequence is CASSLARGPYEQYF. CDR3 nucleotide sequence: TGCGCCAGCAGCTTGGCCAGGGGACCCTACGAGCAGTACTTC.

The gene calls are TRBV27 and TRBJ1-1; TRBD1 might be the D (5 bases). Trimming stripped 5 bases from V and 7 bases from J, with 17 bases between. Looked up from germline, CDR1 is MNHEY and CDR2 is SMNVEV (reference sequence). This CDR3 is 14 amino acids long. The CDR3 reads CASSPREGLVEAFF. CDR3 DNA: TGTGCCAGCAGTCCCAGGGAGGGACTGGTTGAAGCTTTCTTT.

This sequence joins TRBV28 and TRBJ1-3; the D gene is possibly TRBD1 (5 bases). The CDR3 runs to 16 residues. Germline CDR1 is MDHEN and CDR2 is SYDVKM. Deletions cut 5 bases from V and 1 base from J, with 15 bases between. The CDR3 sequence is CASSGGGILSGNTIYF. CDR3 sequence (DNA): TGTGCCAGCAGTGGGGGGGGGATCTTATCTGGAAACACCATATATTTT.

The chain uses TRBV6-6 and TRBJ2-7, with a weak D call TRBD1 (6 bases). The CDR3 loop spans 13 amino acids. Germline CDR1 MNHNY, CDR2 SVGAGI (reference sequence). V was cut by 6 bases and J by 2 bases, with 11 bases left in between. CDR3 nucleotide sequence: TGTGCCAGCAGCTCGACAGGAGCCTACGAGCAGTACTTC. Translating it yields CASSSTGAYEQYF.

V usage is TRBV6-6 and J usage is TRBJ1-5; unclear D gene. The V gene lost 4 bases and the J gene lost 5 bases, with 18 bases spanning the gap. Germline CDR1 is MNHNY and CDR2 is SVGAGI (reference sequence). This CDR3 is 16 amino acids long. In DNA, the CDR3 is TGTGCCAGCAGTTTTTCTCCGGGAGTTGGGGATCAGCCCCAGCATTTT. Protein sequence: CASSFSPGVGDQPQHF.

V and J are TRBV10-1 and TRBJ2-7; the D gene is possibly TRBD2 (6 bases). CDR3 size: 14 residues. V was pared by 2 bases and J by 2 bases, with 10 bases between. CDR1 WNHNN and CDR2 SYGVQD come from the germline V gene (reference sequence). For the CDR3, the DNA is TGCGCCAGCAGTGAGGGAGGGGTCCCCTACGAGCAGTACTTC. Translated, it gives CASSEGGVPYEQYF.

The rearrangement uses TRBV7-9 and TRBJ1-6; D gene unclear. The CDR3 has 13 residues. CDR1 SEHNR and CDR2 FQNEAQ come from the germline V gene (reference sequence). Deletions cut 5 bases from V and 12 bases from J, with 14 bases between. As DNA, the CDR3 is TGTGCCAGCAGCCATAGGAACGGGGAACCCCTCCACTTT. It encodes CASSHRNGEPLHF.

The CDR3 DNA is TGTGCCAGCAGTGAGGCTTGGGCGTCAGGGTACCAAGAGACCCAGTACTTC. It yields the protein CASSEAWASGYQETQYF. This sequence joins TRBV6-1 and TRBJ2-5; weak D call: TRBD1 (5 bases). Germline V gene sequence: CDR1 MNHNS, CDR2 SASEGT. Trimming cost V 3 bases and J 0 bases, with 17 bases left between them. The CDR3 is 17 amino acids.

The chain uses TRBV27 and TRBJ2-2, with D unclear. Per the germline V gene, CDR1 is MNHEY and CDR2 is SMNVEV (reference sequence). The CDR3 spans 13 residues. Deletions cut 8 bases from V and 0 bases from J, with 7 bases between. The CDR3, as DNA: TGTGCCAGCGAGGCAGCGAACACCGGGGAGCTGTTTTTT. This sequence encodes CASEAANTGELFF.

This rearrangement joins TRBV5-1 to TRBJ1-1, with D possibly being TRBD1 (5 bases). Per the germline V gene, CDR1 is SGHRS and CDR2 is YFSETQ. The CDR3 loop spans 12 amino acids. Trimming took 2 bases from V and 8 from J, leaving 10 bases between them. CDR3 bases: TGCGCCAGCAGCTTAATGGCAGGGGAAGCTTTCTTT. Amino acid sequence: CASSLMAGEAFF. Complete variable domain (other parts from reference TRBV5-1 and TRBJ1-1): KAGVTQTPRYLIKTRGQQVTLSCSPISGHRSVSWYQQTPGQGLQFLFEYFSETQRNKGNFPGRFSGRQFSNSRSEMNVSTLELGDSALYLCASSLMAGEAFFGQGTRLTVV.

The chain uses TRBV7-3 and TRBJ2-1; tentative D call: TRBD2 (6 bases). V lost 0 bases and J 3 bases, leaving 12 bases between the germline ends. The V gene's germline CDR1 is SGHTA and CDR2 FQGTGA. The CDR3 is made up of 16 amino acids. CDR3 in DNA: TGTGCCAGCAGCTTAACGGGACTGGAACTCTACAATGAGCAGTTCTTC. It yields the protein CASSLTGLELYNEQFF.

This sequence joins TRBV27 and TRBJ2-1; TRBD2 is a possible D gene (6 bases). Germline V CDR1 and CDR2: MNHEY, SMNVEV (reference sequence). V was cut by 2 bases and J by 5 bases, with 28 bases left in between. This CDR3 has 20 amino acids. CDR3 coding DNA: TGTGCCAGCAGTTTAACTTCCGGGAGAATTGTAAGGCGCCACCACAATGAGCAGTTCTTC. Its protein is CASSLTSGRIVRRHHNEQFF.